The source of this T cell receptor beta chain is a study of cytomegalovirus exposure and HLA in healthy donors. About the research overall: Researchers previously reported finding roughly 120 million unique TCR beta sequences from about 179 million T cells. Whole-study findings and limits: V segments that were indistinguishable, TRBV6-2 and TRBV6-3 among them, were omitted from analysis.

The ends lost 2 bases at V and 5 bases at J; junction bases unmatched: 8. CDR1 is SGHNT, CDR2 YENEEA, per germline. There are 15 residues in the CDR3. The PCR ran on 60 Vbeta and 13 Jbeta primers. Authors' processing steps: It was a later analysis that counted 83 million or so unique TCR beta chains, of which around 11 million were shared. The method was immunoSEQ multiplex PCR; TCRdb's version includes in-frame clones alone and lacks a portion of them. V, J and clone size derive from that table, while D and trimming were established from the DNA sequence. The sample holds approximately 210,000 clones, around 90% seen once. Note on this clone: Antigen unknown.

This chain uses TRBV11-3 with TRBJ1-1, with 7 bases matching TRBD1. Sequencing input: PBMCs. The clonotype was recovered from a woman aged 18-29 years in good health and CMV-seronegative. The DNA for the CDR3 is TGTGCCAGCAGCTTAAAGGGCAGGGGGGTGACTGAAGCTTTCTTT. It encodes CASSLKGRGVTEAFF.